This TCR beta chain was found in a study of T-cell memory formation after mild COVID-19. TCRdb fed the 5' RACE reads into MiXCR, producing one record per CDR3 protein. This sample has hundreds of thousands of distinct CDR3 sequences, with roughly a sixth found just once. V lost 2 bases and J lost 7, with 8 bases in between. This CDR3 contains 12 residues. The germline V gene encodes CDR1 LNHDA and CDR2 SQIVND (reference sequence). This clonotype turned up a few times. The chain links TRBV19 to TRBJ1-2; no firm D call. The TCR comes from a man aged 18 to 29 who had mild COVID-19 (a few samples of this study predate the infection). Cell type and time point are not known. The specimen sequenced was PBMCs or a T cell subset sorted from them (not recorded which). CDR3 bases: TGTGCCAGTAGTATATCCCGGGGTGGCTACACCTTC. This codes for CASSISRGGYTF.